This T cell receptor beta chain was profiled in a study of blood T cell repertoires in COVID-19. Study overall: COVID-19 samples, acute and convalescent, were from the United States, Italy and Spain.

TCRdb keeps only in-frame clones here, not all; method: immunoSEQ multiplex PCR. The sample yields about 130,000 clones, around 83% seen once. The CDR3 runs 12 residues. The germline V gene encodes CDR1 SGDLS and CDR2 YYNGEE. Between the trimmed V and J ends, which lost 2 bases and 8 bases, there was a span of 10 bases. The TCR was taken from a human donor in a cohort sampled during active COVID-19. The rearrangement joins TRBV9 to TRBJ1-2, with D hard to call. The sequencing input was peripheral blood. For the CDR3, the DNA is TGTGCCAGCAGCGTGAGCCCCATGGGCTACACCTTC. Translating gives CASSVSPMGYTF.